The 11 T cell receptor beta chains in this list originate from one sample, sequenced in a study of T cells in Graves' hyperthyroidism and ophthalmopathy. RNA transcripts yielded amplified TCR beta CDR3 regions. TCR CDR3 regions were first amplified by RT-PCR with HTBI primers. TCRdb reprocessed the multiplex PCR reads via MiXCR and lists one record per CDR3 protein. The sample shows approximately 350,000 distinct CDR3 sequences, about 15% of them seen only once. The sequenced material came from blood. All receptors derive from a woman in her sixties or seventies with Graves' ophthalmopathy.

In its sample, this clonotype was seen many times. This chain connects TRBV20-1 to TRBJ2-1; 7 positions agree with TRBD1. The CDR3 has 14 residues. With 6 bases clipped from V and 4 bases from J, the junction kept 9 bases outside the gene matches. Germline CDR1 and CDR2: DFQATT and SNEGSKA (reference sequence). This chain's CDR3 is CSAEGAGEYNEQFF. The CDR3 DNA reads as TGCAGTGCCGAGGGGGCAGGGGAATACAATGAGCAGTTCTTC.

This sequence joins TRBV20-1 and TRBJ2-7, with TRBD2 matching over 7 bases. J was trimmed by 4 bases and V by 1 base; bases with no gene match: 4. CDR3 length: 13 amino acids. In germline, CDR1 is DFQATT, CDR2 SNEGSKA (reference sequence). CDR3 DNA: TGCAGTGCTAGAGGTGAGGGAGGGTACGAGCAGTACTTC. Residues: CSARGEGGYEQYF.

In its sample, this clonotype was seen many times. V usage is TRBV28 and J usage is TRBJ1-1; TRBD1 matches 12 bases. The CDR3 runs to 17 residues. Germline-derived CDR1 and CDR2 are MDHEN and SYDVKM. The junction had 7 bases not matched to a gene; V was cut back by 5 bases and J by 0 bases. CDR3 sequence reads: CASSRRDRGQVNTEAFF. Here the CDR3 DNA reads TGTGCCAGCAGTCGACGGGACAGGGGGCAGGTGAACACTGAAGCTTTCTTT.

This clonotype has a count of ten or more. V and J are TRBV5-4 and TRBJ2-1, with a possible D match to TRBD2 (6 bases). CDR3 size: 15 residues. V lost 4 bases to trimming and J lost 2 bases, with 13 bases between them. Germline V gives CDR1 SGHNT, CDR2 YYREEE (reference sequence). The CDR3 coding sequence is TGTGCCAGCAGCCCTCCGGGGACTGCCTACAATGAGCAGTTCTTC. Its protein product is CASSPPGTAYNEQFF.

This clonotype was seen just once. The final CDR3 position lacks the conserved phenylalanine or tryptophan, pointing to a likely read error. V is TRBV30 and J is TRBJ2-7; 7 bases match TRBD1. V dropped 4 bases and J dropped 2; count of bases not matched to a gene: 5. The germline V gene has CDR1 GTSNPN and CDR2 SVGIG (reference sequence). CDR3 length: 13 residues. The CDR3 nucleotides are TGTGCCTGGACCGCGGACAGGCCCTACGAGCAGTACCTC. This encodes CAWTADRPYEQYL.

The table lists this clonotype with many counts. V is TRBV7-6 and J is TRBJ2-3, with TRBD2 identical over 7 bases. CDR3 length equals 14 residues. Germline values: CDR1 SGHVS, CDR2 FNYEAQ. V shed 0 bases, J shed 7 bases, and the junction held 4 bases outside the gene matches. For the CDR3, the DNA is TGTGCCAGCAGCTTAGCGGGAGGGCCATATACGCAGTATTTT. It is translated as CASSLAGGPYTQYF.

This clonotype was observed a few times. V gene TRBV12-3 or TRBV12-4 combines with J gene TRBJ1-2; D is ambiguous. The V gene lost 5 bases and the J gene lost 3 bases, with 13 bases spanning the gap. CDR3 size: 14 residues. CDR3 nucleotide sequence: TGTGCCAGCAGTAGCAATTGGGGAGACTATGGCTACACCTTC. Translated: CASSSNWGDYGYTF.

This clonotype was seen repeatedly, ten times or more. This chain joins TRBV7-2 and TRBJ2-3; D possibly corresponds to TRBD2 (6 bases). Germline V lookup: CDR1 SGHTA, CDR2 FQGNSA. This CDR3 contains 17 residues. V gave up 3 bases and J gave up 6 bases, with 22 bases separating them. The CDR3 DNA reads TGTGCCAGCAGCTTCGACGGGGCGGGCTACGGGGGTGATACGCAGTATTTT. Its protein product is CASSFDGAGYGGDTQYF.

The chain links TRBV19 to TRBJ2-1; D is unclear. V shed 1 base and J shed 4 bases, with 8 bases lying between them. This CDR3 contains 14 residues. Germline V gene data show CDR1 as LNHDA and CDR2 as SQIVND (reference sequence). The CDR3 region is CASSIGGVYNEQFF. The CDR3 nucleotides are TGTGCCAGTAGTATAGGAGGAGTTTACAATGAGCAGTTCTTC.

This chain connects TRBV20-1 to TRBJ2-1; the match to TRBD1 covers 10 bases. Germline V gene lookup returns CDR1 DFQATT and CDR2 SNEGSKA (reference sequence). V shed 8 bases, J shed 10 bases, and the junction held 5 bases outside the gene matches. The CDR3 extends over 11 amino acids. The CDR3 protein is CSRDRGNEQFF. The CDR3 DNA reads TGCAGTCGGGACAGGGGTAACGAGCAGTTCTTC.

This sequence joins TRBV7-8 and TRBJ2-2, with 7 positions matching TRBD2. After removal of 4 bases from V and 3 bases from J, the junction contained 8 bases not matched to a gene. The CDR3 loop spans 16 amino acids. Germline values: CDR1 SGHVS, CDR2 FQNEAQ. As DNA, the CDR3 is TGTGCCAGCAGCTCAAGGGAGGGCCAATACACCGGGGAGCTGTTTTTT. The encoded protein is CASSSREGQYTGELFF.